Listed here is a single T cell receptor beta chain. What antigen it recognizes has not been identified. It has no much larger one-base neighbor in the sample; base qualities were not kept. From its cysteine to its phenylalanine, the CDR3 spans 13 amino acids. Just the 39-base CDR3 DNA is kept, in frame starting at base 1. CDR1 and CDR2 (LGHDT, YNNKEL) derive from the germline V gene (reference sequence). Trimming costs V 4 bases and J 1 base, and their ends lie 6 bases apart. TCRbeta CDR3 regions were amplified from genomic DNA by means of the immunoSEQ Assay, a bias-controlled multiplex PCR. Regarding the original processing steps: The number of nucleated cells in each sample was estimated from the amplification of reference gene primers within the assay. To quantify the absolute abundance of each unique TCRbeta CDR3 rearrangement, sequence reads were collapsed and filtered. For each sample, productive Simpson clonality was calculated by taking the square root of Simpson's diversity index across productive rearrangements. In its TCRdb copy, this immuneACCESS table keeps in-frame sequences only and misses some clones. Where compared with another copy, unresolved V genes explain less than half of these, and the others have no known cause. V and J calls and clone size follow that table, whereas D and trimming were derived from the DNA. The sample records over 130,000 clones, about four fifths of which are singletons. 3% to 3.5% of the sample is taken by the ten largest.

Participants in the prospective study were aged about 18 to 95 years, lived in 24 United States geographic areas, and enrolled through a virtual design. In the prospective study, participants were assigned to cohorts based on the clinical history participants reported in a screening survey and a study questionnaire. Each participant in the prospective study had whole blood, serum and a nasopharyngeal or oropharyngeal swab collected by mobile phlebotomists. Prospective study participants could optionally give additional blood draws and questionnaires over an approximately two-month period. Blood samples from the prospective study were shipped frozen or at room temperature prior to DNA extraction. This entry belongs to a study of blood T cell repertoires in COVID-19 (dated by TCRdb to 2020 to 2022). Describing the broader study: Collaborator samples came from the United States, Italy and Spain and covered acute and convalescent phases of COVID-19. The samples were drawn from two sources: the first 160 participants of the ongoing ImmuneRACE study, and fewer than 1,500 subjects contributed by 6 global collaborators. Where HLA class I and class II types were available, the types were taken from metadata supplied by the sample provider, not from assay-based typing. Deeply sampled blood TCRbeta repertoires from subjects exposed to, actively infected with, or recovered from COVID-19 were included in the dataset. Sample metadata almost always included a de-identified subject ID, COVID-19 status, age in years and sex. The repertoires were released in a freely available public database intended as a resource for research on the immune response to SARS-CoV-2. The material from the prospective study consisted of cDNA or gDNA derived from T cells, B-cell-depleted T cells, or PBMCs. The investigation overall reported the following: The quantity of clinical and demographic metadata differed by source and by participant and was supplied without curation.

Sequencing was done on a sample of PBMCs or T cells enriched from blood (not recorded which). The rearrangement joined TRBV3-1 (or the pseudogene TRBV3-2) to TRBJ2-3, with the D gene call left open. This TCR came from a woman aged 50 to 60 with acute COVID-19. Here the CDR3 is given as CASSPRGTDTQYF. The nucleotide sequence reads TGTGCCAGCAGCCCACGCGGCACAGATACGCAGTATTTT.